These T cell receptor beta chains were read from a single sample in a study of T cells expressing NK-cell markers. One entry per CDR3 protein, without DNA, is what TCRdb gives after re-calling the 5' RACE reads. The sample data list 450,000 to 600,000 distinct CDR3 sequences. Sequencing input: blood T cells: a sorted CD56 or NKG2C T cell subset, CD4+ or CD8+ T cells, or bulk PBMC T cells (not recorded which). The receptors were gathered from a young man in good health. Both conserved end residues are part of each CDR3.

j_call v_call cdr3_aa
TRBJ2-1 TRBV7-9 CASSTTHRDEQFF
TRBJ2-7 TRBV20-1 CSARDWGSGRSYEQYF
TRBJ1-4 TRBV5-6 CASSIGGGQPNEKLFF
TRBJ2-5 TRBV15 CATSGGRRETQYF
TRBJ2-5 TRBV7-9 CASSLYTGGLETQYF
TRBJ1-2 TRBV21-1 CASSKALENGYTF
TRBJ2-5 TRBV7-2 CASSLVIVAETQYF
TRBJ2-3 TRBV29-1 CSARWNIVTDTQYF
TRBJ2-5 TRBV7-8 CASSFGQGVQETQYF
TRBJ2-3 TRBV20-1 CSATSGVIGDTQYF
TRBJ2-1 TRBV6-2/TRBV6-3 CASSFGVFNEQFF
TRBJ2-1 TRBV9 CASSRSLTDNEQFF
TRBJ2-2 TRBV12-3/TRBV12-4 CASISTGNTGELFF
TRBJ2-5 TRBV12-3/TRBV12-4 CASSPRDFGVETQYF
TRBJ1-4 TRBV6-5 CASSSNRDMGEKLFF
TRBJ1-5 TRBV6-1 CASSEDRVGQPQHF
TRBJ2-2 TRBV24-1 CATASTSGDTGELFF
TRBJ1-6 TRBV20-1 CSGSRLNSPLHF
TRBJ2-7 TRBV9 CASSGTDNEQYF
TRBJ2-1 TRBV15 CATKGGHEQFF
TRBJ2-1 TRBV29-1 CSAGTSGRLMVYNEQFF
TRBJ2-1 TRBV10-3 CAISAPGGEYDEQFF
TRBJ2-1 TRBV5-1 CASSLAGGTVAYNEQFF
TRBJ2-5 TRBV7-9 CASSLGNSARQETQYF
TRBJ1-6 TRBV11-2 CASSTPRQGLDSPLHF
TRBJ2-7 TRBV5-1 CASSFLAGGSYEQYF
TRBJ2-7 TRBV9 CASNMGRDDEQYF
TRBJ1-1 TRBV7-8 CASSLALGNTEAFF
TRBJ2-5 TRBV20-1 CSAGREPRGETQYF
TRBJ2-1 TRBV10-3 CATMGLIYEQFF
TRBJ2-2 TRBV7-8 CASSLALAGELFF
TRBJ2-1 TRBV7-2 CASSRQRTAYNEQFF
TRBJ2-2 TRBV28 CASSRLSRDSNTGELFF
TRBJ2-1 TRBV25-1 CASVLSGLAGGGTNEQFF
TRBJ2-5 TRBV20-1 CSAKGLAGMGETQYF
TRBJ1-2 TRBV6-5 CASSYARDPANYGYTF
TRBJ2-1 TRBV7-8 CASSLERQPGYNEQFF
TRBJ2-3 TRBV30 CASSDGASTDTQYF
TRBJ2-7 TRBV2 CASRKLAGGSYEQYF
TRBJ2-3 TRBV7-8 CASSLDPLAGTDTQYF
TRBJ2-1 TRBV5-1 CASSLEPRRNEQFF
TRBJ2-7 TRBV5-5 CASSFGIEQYF
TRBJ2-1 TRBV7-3 CASSLIGGRYNEQFF
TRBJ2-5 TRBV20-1 CSARDHGRAHQKETQYF
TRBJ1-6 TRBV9 CASSVAGTKKYNSPLHF
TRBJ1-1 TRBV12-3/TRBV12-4 CASSLVGGGNTEAFF
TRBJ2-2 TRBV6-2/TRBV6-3 CASHPRRTSLGELFF
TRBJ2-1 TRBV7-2 CASSLGLAGGGAEQFF
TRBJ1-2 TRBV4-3 CASSQEGTVLSGYTF
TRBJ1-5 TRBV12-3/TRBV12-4 CASSLPRGVSNQPQHF
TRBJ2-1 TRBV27 CASSSADGRSSYNEQFF
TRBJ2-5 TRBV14 CASSQEETAQETQYF
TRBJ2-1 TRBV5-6 CASSLGLESYNEQFF
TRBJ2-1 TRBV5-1 CASSFFRDDNEQFF
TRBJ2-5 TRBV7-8 CASTTKASAGFETQYF
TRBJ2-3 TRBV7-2 CASSHSPTADTQYF
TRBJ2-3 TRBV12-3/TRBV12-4 CASSISGGTQYF
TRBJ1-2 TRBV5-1 CASSLGGTGGRGYTF